The text below deals with one TCR beta chain. What it binds is not known. Only in-frame clones appear in the TCRdb table, and some are missing; sequencing was by immunoSEQ multiplex PCR. The table records around 87,000 clones, approximately 90% of them present only once. The data derive from a study of T cell responses to AZD1222 COVID-19 vaccine. Study-wide points: The sample set comprised mostly white British donors with more females, and clonal diversity was possibly underestimated.

CDR1 and CDR2 (germline): LNHDA, SQIVND (reference sequence). This CDR3 has 14 amino acids. The V and J ends lost 4 bases and 2 bases respectively, with 9 bases between them. V and J are TRBV19 and TRBJ1-5; D not certain. This receptor was obtained from an adult who received the AZD1222 COVID-19 vaccine. Sample: peripheral blood, taken 28 days after the second AZD1222 dose. This CDR3 reads CASSTDWGNQPQHF. The CDR3 coding sequence is TGTGCCAGTAGTACTGACTGGGGCAATCAGCCCCAGCATTTT.